Listed below are T cell receptor beta chains from one sample, sequenced in a study of OX40 agonist ivuxolimab in advanced cancers. This table comes from immunoSEQ multiplex PCR, and its TCRdb copy is limited to in-frame clones, with some not included. The sample has some 78,000 clones, approximately 90% seen once. This specimen consisted of CD4+ or CD8+ T cells sorted from blood, obtained in a trial of the OX40 agonist ivuxolimab. All receptors derive from an adult with an advanced solid tumor such as melanoma, head and neck, liver or kidney cancer. Each CDR3 is given with its conserved first and last residue. A D gene is named only where the DNA matches it firmly. Not every row has a clone size; where given, it reads once, few, many or a size class.

>TRBV5-5|-|TRBJ1-6|-
TGTGCCAGCAGCTCCCCGTTCAATTCACCCCTCCACTTT
CASSSPFNSPLHF
>TRBV4-3|-|TRBJ2-7|-
TGCGCCAGCAGCGACCACTCGACAGGAAACTCCTACGAGCAGTACTTC
CASSDHSTGNSYEQYF
>TRBV25-1|TRBD1|TRBJ2-7|-
TGTGCCAGCAGTGATCCGACAGGGTCCTACGAGCAGTACTTC
CASSDPTGSYEQYF
>TRBV7-9|-|TRBJ1-2|-
TGTGCCAGCAGCCGAAGGGGGGGAGACTATGGCTACACCTTC
CASSRRGGDYGYTF
>TRBV7-2|TRBD1|TRBJ1-4|-
TGTGCCAGCAGCCCAGGGGGGGCTAATGAAAAACTGTTTTTT
CASSPGGANEKLFF
>TRBV29-1|TRBD1|TRBJ2-7|few
TGCAGCGTTGATACCGGGACAGACGAGCAGTACTTC
CSVDTGTDEQYF
>TRBV5-1|-|TRBJ2-4|-
TGCGCCAGCAGCTTTAGGCTATTTGACATTCAGTACTTC
CASSFRLFDIQYF
>TRBV7-6|TRBD2|TRBJ2-1|-
TGTGCCAGCAGCTCCGGACTAGCGGGGTTTTTTGAGCAGTTCTTC
CASSSGLAGFFEQFF
>TRBV2|-|TRBJ2-2|-
TGTGCCAGCAGTACTAATAGACCGGCCAGCACCGGGGAGCTGTTTTTT
CASSTNRPASTGELFF
>TRBV4-3|TRBD1|TRBJ2-2|few
TGCGCCAGCAGCCAGGAAGGGTACCAGGGGGACACCGGGGAGCTGTTTTTT
CASSQEGYQGDTGELFF
>TRBV7-2|TRBD1|TRBJ2-7|-
TGTGCCAGCAGGGTACAGGGGTACGAGCAGTACTTC
CASRVQGYEQYF
>TRBV7-3|-|TRBJ2-1|-
TGTGCCAGCAGCTCTATCATGGGGAATGAGCAGTTCTTC
CASSSIMGNEQFF
>TRBV6-5|-|TRBJ1-1|-
TGTGCCAGCAGTTACTCCAACCTACAGAACACTGAAGCTTTCTTT
CASSYSNLQNTEAFF
>TRBV2|-|TRBJ1-4|-
TGTGCCAGCAGTTTCAGGGGAGGGGACGAAAAACTGTTTTTT
CASSFRGGDEKLFF
>TRBV9|-|TRBJ2-2|-
TGTGCCAGCAGCGTGAGGGGGGATAGGAACACCGGGGAGCTGTTTTTT
CASSVRGDRNTGELFF
>TRBV7-2|-|TRBJ2-1|once
TGTGCCAGCAGGTCAGAGGGGTCGAAGCAGTTCTTC
CASRSEGSKQFF
>TRBV5-1|TRBD2|TRBJ2-7|-
TGCGCCAGCAGCTTGACCCGCCCGTCCGGGACTAGCGGGCTCTCCTACGAGCAGTACTTC
CASSLTRPSGTSGLSYEQYF
>TRBV9|-|TRBJ1-1|-
TGTGCCAGCAGCGTAGCGGGGGCGGGAACTGAAGCTTTCTTT
CASSVAGAGTEAFF
>TRBV5-1|-|TRBJ2-3|once
TGCGCCAGCAGCTTGGCCGTAGGAACAGATACGCAGTATTTT
CASSLAVGTDTQYF
>TRBV6-5|-|TRBJ1-2|once
TGTGCCAGCAGTCAAATCAGGGTTGACTATGGCTACACCTTC
CASSQIRVDYGYTF
>TRBV18|TRBD1|TRBJ2-1|-
TGTGCCAGCTCACCAGACAGGGACCATGAGCAGTTCTTC
CASSPDRDHEQFF
>TRBV10-1|-|TRBJ1-3|-
TGCGCCAGCAGTGCGACGGGACCTGGAAACACCATATATTTT
CASSATGPGNTIYF
>TRBV2|TRBD2|TRBJ2-2|-
TGTGCCAGCGCCTTCGGGGGGACCACCGGGGAGCTGTTTTTT
CASAFGGTTGELFF
>TRBV5-4|-|TRBJ2-3|-
TGTGCCAGCAGCCAAGTGGTGGGGCCACTCACAGATACGCAGTATTTT
CASSQVVGPLTDTQYF
>TRBV6-1|-|TRBJ1-1|-
TGTGCCAGCACCGCCGGACGGCCGAACACTGAAGCTTTCTTT
CASTAGRPNTEAFF
>TRBV5-4|-|TRBJ1-1|-
TGTGCCAGCAGGGGGACGGGGAACACTGAAGCTTTCTTT
CASRGTGNTEAFF
>TRBV6-6|-|TRBJ1-2|-
TGTGCCAGCAGTTACACCGGACAGTACTATGGCTACACCTTC
CASSYTGQYYGYTF
>TRBV6-5|-|TRBJ1-4|-
TGTGCCAGCACATCGGGGTCTCATGAAAAACTGTTTTTT
CASTSGSHEKLFF
>TRBV5-6|-|TRBJ1-6|-
TGTGCCTCGGCAGCCCTCCCCTATAATTCACCCCTCCACTTT
CASAALPYNSPLHF